These 5 T cell receptor beta chains originate from one sample sequenced in a study of follicular helper T cells after annual influenza vaccination. TCRdb's table, derived via immunoSEQ multiplex PCR, lists solely in-frame clones and lacks some. The profile shows about 8,700 clones, nearly 85% of them singletons. Time point meaning: 2013-2014 season, 7 days after vaccination. Specimen: CXCR5+ CD38- circulating T follicular helper cells from blood, collected 7 days after influenza vaccination. Subset: circulating Tfh, non-naive CD4+CXCR5+PD-1+ (ICOS+CD38+ or ICOS-CD38-). Receptors originate from an adult who received the influenza vaccine.

This clone appeared a single time. The V call is TRBV9, the J call TRBJ2-3; the match to TRBD2 covers 7 bases. This CDR3 contains 17 residues. CDR1 is SGDLS, CDR2 YYNGEE, per germline. With 2 bases clipped from V and 5 bases from J, the junction kept 14 bases outside the gene matches. CDR3 nucleotide sequence: TGTGCCAGCAGCGTCCGAAGAGGCGGGAGTTATGGAGATACGCAGTATTTT. This codes for CASSVRRGGSYGDTQYF.

The chain carries TRBV5-1 and TRBJ2-1, with D tentatively TRBD2 (5 bases). Deletions cut 0 bases from V and 3 bases from J, with 16 bases between. The CDR3 contains 17 residues. Germline loops: CDR1 SGHRS, CDR2 YFSETQ. CDR3 sequence (DNA): TGCGCCAGCAGCTTGGAGGCGGGTGGCACCCTCTACAATGAGCAGTTCTTC. Translated, it gives CASSLEAGGTLYNEQFF.

J is TRBJ2-7 and V is TRBV28; D possibly corresponds to TRBD2 (5 bases). Trimming removed 5 bases from V and 6 bases from J, with 20 bases in between. Germline loops: CDR1 MDHEN, CDR2 SYDVKM. There are 15 residues in the CDR3. The chain's CDR3 is CASSKSGGGRGEQYF. The CDR3 DNA is TGTGCCAGCAGTAAATCGGGCGGAGGCCGGGGCGAGCAGTACTTC.

This sequence joins TRBV7-2 and TRBJ2-3; unclear D gene. The CDR3 covers 12 residues. V was cut by 3 bases and J by 4 bases, with 5 bases left in between. CDR1 and CDR2 from the germline V gene are SGHTA and FQGNSA. The CDR3 protein is CASSLYSDTQYF. The CDR3 nucleotides are TGTGCCAGCAGCTTGTACTCAGATACGCAGTATTTT.

The CDR3 DNA reads TGTGCCAGCTCACCCAAACCATTGAGACAGGGGAGGGTGAACACTGAAGCTTTCTTT. This sequence encodes CASSPKPLRQGRVNTEAFF. V and J are TRBV18 and TRBJ1-1; 8 bases line up with TRBD1. The CDR3 extends over 19 amino acids. Per the germline V gene, CDR1 is KGHSH and CDR2 is LQKENI. V was clipped by 3 bases and J by 0 bases; unmatched bases: 15.